The entry below gives a single TCR beta chain sequence along with its context. A junction boundary mismatches the germline segment, possibly from a read error. The sample comes from a study of T-cell reconstitution after alpha-beta-depleted transplantation in children. Preparation of the TCRbeta library involved a method that used unique molecular identifiers. TCRdb called the PCR reads again in MiXCR, with one record for every CDR3 protein. The data contain approximately 400,000 distinct CDR3 sequences, 9.5% to 13% of them singletons. Sequencing was performed on PBMCs from the stem cell graft donor, taken from the stem cell graft. This receptor was identified in a human donor who donated a stem cell graft to a child with acute myeloid leukemia.

The CDR3 loop reads CASSLVASNRTAQNIQYF. CDR3 DNA: TGTGCCAGCAGCTTAGTAGCCTCGAACCGGACAGCCCAAAACATTCAGTACTTC. V gene TRBV11-2 combines with J gene TRBJ2-4; D possibly corresponds to TRBD1 (6 bases). This CDR3 is built from 18 residues. Germline CDR1 and CDR2: SGHAT and FQNNGV.